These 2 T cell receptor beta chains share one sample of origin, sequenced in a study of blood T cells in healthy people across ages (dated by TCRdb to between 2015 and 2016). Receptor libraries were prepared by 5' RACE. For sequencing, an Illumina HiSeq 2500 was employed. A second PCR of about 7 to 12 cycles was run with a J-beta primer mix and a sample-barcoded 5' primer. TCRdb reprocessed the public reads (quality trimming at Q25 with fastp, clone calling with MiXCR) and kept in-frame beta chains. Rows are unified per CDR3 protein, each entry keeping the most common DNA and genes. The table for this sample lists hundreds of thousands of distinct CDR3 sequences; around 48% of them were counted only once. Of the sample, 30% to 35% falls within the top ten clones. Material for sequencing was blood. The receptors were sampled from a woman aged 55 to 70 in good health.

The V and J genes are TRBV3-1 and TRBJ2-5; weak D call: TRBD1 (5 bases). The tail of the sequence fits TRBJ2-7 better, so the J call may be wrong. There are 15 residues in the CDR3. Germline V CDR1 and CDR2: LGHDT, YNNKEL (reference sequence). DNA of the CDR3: TGTGCCAGCAGCCAAGCGAGACAGCACTCCTACGAGCAGTACTTC. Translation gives CASSQARQHSYEQYF.

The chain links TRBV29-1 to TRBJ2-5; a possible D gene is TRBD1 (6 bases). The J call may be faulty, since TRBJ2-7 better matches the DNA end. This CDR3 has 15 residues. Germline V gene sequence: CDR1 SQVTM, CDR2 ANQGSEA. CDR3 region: CSVYRRDTGRNEQYF. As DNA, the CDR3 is TGCAGCGTCTATCGCCGGGACACGGGGAGAAACGAGCAGTACTTC.